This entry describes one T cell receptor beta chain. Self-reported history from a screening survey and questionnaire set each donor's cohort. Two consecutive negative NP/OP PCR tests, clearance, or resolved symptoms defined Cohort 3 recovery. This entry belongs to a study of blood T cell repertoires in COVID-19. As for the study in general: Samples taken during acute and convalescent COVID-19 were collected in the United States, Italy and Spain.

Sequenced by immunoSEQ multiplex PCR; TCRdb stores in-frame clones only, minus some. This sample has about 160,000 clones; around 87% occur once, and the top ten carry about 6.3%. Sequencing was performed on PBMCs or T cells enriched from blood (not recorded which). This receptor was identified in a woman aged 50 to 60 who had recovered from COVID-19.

CDR3 DNA: TGCGCCAGCAGCCAAGATACGGGGTTAAGACAGTTCTTC. Translating gives CASSQDTGLRQFF. The chain couples TRBV4-1 to TRBJ2-1; a possible D gene is TRBD2 (5 bases). Germline V lookup: CDR1 MGHRA, CDR2 YSYEKL. V lost 0 bases to trimming and J lost 13 bases, with 13 bases between them. The CDR3 totals 13 residues.